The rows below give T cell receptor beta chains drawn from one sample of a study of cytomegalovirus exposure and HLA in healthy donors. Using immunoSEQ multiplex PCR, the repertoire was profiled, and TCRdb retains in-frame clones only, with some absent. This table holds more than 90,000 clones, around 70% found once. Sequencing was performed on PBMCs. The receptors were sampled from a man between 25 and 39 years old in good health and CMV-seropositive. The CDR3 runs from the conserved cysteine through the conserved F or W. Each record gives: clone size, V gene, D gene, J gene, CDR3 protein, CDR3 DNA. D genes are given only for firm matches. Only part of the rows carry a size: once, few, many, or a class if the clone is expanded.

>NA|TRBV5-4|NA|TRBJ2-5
CASSVRGAQETQYF
TGTGCCAGCAGCGTTCGGGGGGCTCAAGAGACCCAGTACTTC
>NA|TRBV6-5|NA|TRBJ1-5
CASSYDGGPNNQPQHF
TGTGCCAGCAGTTACGATGGAGGGCCGAACAATCAGCCCCAGCATTTT
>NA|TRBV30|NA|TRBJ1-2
CAWSVGRQVHYTF
TGTGCCTGGAGTGTAGGCCGACAGGTCCACTACACCTTC
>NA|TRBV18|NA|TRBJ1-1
CASSSSGEEAFF
TGTGCCAGCTCTTCCTCGGGGGAGGAAGCTTTCTTT
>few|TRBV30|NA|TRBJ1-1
CAWSVYGVNTEAFF
TGTGCCTGGAGTGTTTATGGAGTGAACACTGAAGCTTTCTTT
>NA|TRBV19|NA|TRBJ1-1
CASSILMTGVDTEAFF
TGTGCCAGTAGTATCCTAATGACAGGTGTCGACACTGAAGCTTTCTTT
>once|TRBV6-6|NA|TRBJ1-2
CASSPSGDYGYTF
TGTGCCAGCAGTCCCTCCGGGGACTATGGCTACACCTTC
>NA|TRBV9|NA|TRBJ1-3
CASSAGHVSGNTIYF
TGTGCCAGCAGCGCGGGACACGTTTCTGGAAACACCATATATTTT
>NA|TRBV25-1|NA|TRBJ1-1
CASKAAGTEAFF
TGTGCCAGCAAAGCGGCGGGCACTGAAGCTTTCTTT
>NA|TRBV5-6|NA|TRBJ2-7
CASSLLGGSYEQYF
TGTGCCAGCAGCTTGCTTGGAGGATCCTACGAGCAGTACTTC
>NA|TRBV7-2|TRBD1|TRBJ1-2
CASSAHRDRAYGYTF
TGTGCCAGCAGCGCGCACCGGGACAGGGCCTATGGCTACACCTTC
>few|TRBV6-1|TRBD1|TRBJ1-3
CASSDMGTGTNTIYF
TGTGCCAGCAGTGATATGGGGACAGGGACAAACACCATATATTTT
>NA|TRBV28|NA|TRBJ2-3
CATRDRNTDTQYF
TGTGCCACCCGAGACAGAAACACAGATACGCAGTATTTT
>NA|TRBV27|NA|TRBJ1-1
CASSLREGTEAFF
TGTGCCAGCAGTTTAAGGGAGGGGACTGAAGCTTTCTTT
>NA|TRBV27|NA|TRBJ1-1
CASKDSYTEAFF
TGTGCCAGCAAGGACAGTTACACTGAAGCTTTCTTT
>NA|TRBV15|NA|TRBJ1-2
CATSREDYYGYTF
TGTGCCACCAGCAGAGAGGACTACTATGGCTACACCTTC
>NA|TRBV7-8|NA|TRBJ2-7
CASSLQAIGTYEQYF
TGTGCCAGCAGCTTACAGGCAATCGGAACCTACGAGCAGTACTTC
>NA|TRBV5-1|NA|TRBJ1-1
CASSPRDGLAGTEAFF
TGCGCCAGCAGCCCGCGGGACGGCCTTGCCGGCACTGAAGCTTTCTTT
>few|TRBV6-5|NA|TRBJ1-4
CASSYSWRTNEKLFF
TGTGCCAGCAGTTACTCGTGGAGGACTAATGAAAAACTGTTTTTT
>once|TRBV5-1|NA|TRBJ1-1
CASSFGTAGPPNTEAFF
TGCGCCAGCAGCTTTGGTACAGCTGGGCCCCCGAACACTGAAGCTTTCTTT
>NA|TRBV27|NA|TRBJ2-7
CASSPGGAEQYF
TGTGCCAGCAGTCCCGGAGGTGCCGAGCAGTACTTC
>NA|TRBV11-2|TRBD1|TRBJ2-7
CASGPGTGTYEQYF
TGTGCCAGCGGTCCCGGGACAGGGACGTACGAGCAGTACTTC
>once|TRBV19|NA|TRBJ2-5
CASSIFRDQETQYF
TGTGCCAGTAGTATCTTCAGGGATCAAGAGACCCAGTACTTC
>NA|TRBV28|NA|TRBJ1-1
CASSLITRGTEAFF
TGTGCCAGCAGTTTAATCACCAGGGGCACTGAAGCTTTCTTT
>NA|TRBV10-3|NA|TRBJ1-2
CAISESSGSEDGYTF
TGTGCCATCAGTGAGTCGTCAGGGTCAGAAGATGGCTACACCTTC
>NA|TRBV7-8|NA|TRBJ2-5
CASSLGGQETQYF
TGTGCCAGCAGCTTAGGCGGCCAAGAGACCCAGTACTTC
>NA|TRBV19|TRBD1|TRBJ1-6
CASSINSGTGNSPLHF
TGTGCCAGTAGTATCAACTCCGGGACAGGGAATTCACCCCTCCACTTT
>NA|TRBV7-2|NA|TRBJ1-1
CASSLVRGRGTTEAFF
TGTGCCAGCAGCTTAGTTAGGGGTAGGGGGACCACTGAAGCTTTCTTT
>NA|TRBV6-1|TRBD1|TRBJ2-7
CASSQDRGDYEQYF
TGTGCCAGCAGTCAAGACAGGGGTGACTACGAGCAGTACTTC
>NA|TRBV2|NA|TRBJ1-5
CASRLTGWGHSNQPQHF
TGTGCCAGCAGACTTACAGGGTGGGGGCATAGCAATCAGCCCCAGCATTTT
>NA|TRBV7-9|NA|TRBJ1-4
CASSTSGAGEEKLFF
TGTGCCAGCAGCACATCCGGGGCAGGGGAAGAAAAACTGTTTTTT
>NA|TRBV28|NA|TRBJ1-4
CASRAGWEKLFF
TGTGCCAGCAGGGCAGGGTGGGAAAAACTGTTTTTT
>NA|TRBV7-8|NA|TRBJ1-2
CASSSHSGTAGIGGYTF
TGTGCCAGCAGCTCCCACTCAGGGACTGCCGGCATAGGTGGCTACACCTTC
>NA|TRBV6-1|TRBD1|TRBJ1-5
CASSKDRDEPQHF
TGTGCCAGCAGTAAGGACAGGGATGAGCCCCAGCATTTT
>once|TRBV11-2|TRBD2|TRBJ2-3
CASSLGGLAGTTQYF
TGTGCCAGCAGCTTAGGGGGACTAGCGGGGACGACGCAGTATTTT
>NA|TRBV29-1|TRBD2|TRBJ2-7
CSGKGLAHEQYF
TGCAGCGGAAAGGGACTAGCCCACGAGCAGTACTTC
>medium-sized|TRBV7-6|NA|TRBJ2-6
CASSSTDSGANVLTF
TGTGCCAGCAGCTCTACAGACTCTGGGGCCAACGTCCTGACTTTC
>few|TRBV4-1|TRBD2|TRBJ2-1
CASSQPAGGYPSEQFF
TGCGCCAGCAGCCAGCCAGCGGGGGGCTACCCCAGTGAGCAGTTCTTC
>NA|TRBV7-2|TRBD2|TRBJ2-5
CASSYRGGGETQYF
TGTGCCAGCAGCTACCGGGGGGGCGGGGAGACCCAGTACTTC
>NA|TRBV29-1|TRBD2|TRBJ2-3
CSVEQGGTDTQYF
TGCAGCGTTGAGCAGGGAGGGACAGATACGCAGTATTTT
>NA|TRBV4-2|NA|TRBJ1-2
CASSQESPVAGARGYTF
TGTGCCAGCAGCCAAGAGAGTCCAGTGGCAGGGGCTCGGGGCTACACCTTC